The subject of this entry is one TCR beta chain. The germline V and J ends were trimmed by 5 bases and 2 bases, with 12 bases remaining between them. This CDR3 is 13 amino acids long. Germline lookup yields CDR1 SQVTM and CDR2 ANQGSEA. 13 Jbeta primers and 60 Vbeta primers were used for the PCR. Sequenced by immunoSEQ multiplex PCR; TCRdb stores in-frame clones only, minus some. Among roughly 120,000 clones listed, roughly 84% were seen once. This record belongs to a study of cytomegalovirus exposure and HLA in healthy donors. The sample consisted of PBMCs. This TCR derives from a woman aged 18-29 years in good health and CMV-seropositive. This chain uses TRBV29-1 with TRBJ1-2; a weak D match, TRBD1 (6 bases). CDR3 in amino acids: CSVSDGQNYGYTF. Here the CDR3 DNA reads TGCAGCGTTTCGGATGGACAGAACTATGGCTACACCTTC.